The clone carrying this T cell receptor (beta chain) showed up just a few times. TCRdb redid the calling of the 5' RACE reads with MiXCR, one entry per CDR3 protein. This table holds 350,000 to 450,000 distinct CDR3 sequences, 15% to 20% found once. The record originates from a study of identical twins. This sequence originates from a man aged 50 to 60 in good health. The sample comprised naive T cells sorted from blood.

CDR3 in amino acids: CASSPWGAGSTYEQYF. CDR3 bases: TGTGCCAGCAGCCCCTGGGGAGCCGGGTCGACCTACGAGCAGTACTTC. The chain links TRBV28 to TRBJ2-7, with D possibly being TRBD2 (5 bases). The CDR3 runs 16 residues. Germline V gives CDR1 MDHEN, CDR2 SYDVKM. Trimming took off 6 bases at V and 2 bases at J, with 20 bases between the two ends.